The 9 T cell receptor beta chains below all came from one sample that was sequenced in a study of TIL therapy for anti-PD-1-resistant metastatic lung cancer. The libraries were made with immunoSEQ v3. Clones were sequenced by immunoSEQ multiplex PCR, and TCRdb holds only the in-frame ones, with some missing. The profile shows around 21,000 clones, just over 70% of them singletons. Time point of the sample: pre-treatment sample, taken before nivolumab and TIL therapy. This material consisted of blood, taken at baseline. These receptor sequences come from a person aged 25 to 85 with non-small cell lung cancer.

This clone turned up a few times. The chain links TRBV14 to TRBJ1-6; D is uncertain. Deletions cut 6 bases from V and 0 bases from J, with 9 bases between. From germline, CDR1 is SGHDN and CDR2 FVKESK. The CDR3 runs 15 residues. The CDR3 loop is CASRDASSYNSPLHF. The CDR3, as DNA: TGTGCCAGCAGAGACGCGAGCTCCTATAATTCACCCCTCCACTTT.

The CDR3 protein is CASSRSRTSRHEQYF. CDR3 sequence (DNA): TGTGCCAGCTCACGGTCGAGGACTAGCCGGCACGAGCAGTACTTC. This sequence joins TRBV18 and TRBJ2-7; 8 bases are a match to TRBD2. J gave up 5 bases and V 4 bases, and 10 bases lay outside the gene matches. This CDR3 contains 15 residues. Germline V CDR1 and CDR2: KGHSH, LQKENI.

The chain recombines TRBV5-6 with TRBJ2-1; 8 bases line up with TRBD1. Germline-derived CDR1 and CDR2 are SGHDT and YYEEEE. The CDR3 covers 15 residues. V dropped 3 bases and J dropped 0; count of bases not matched to a gene: 2. The CDR3 spells CASSWDRNSYNEQFF. CDR3 sequence (DNA): TGTGCCAGCAGCTGGGACAGGAACTCCTACAATGAGCAGTTCTTC.

This clone was counted a single time. The rearrangement links TRBV5-1 to TRBJ1-1, with 7 positions matching TRBD1. The junction had 14 bases not matched to a gene; V was cut back by 5 bases and J by 10 bases. Germline CDR1 and CDR2: SGHRS and YFSETQ. The CDR3 runs 14 residues. CDR3 protein: CASSSGQLELGAFF. CDR3 DNA sequence: TGCGCCAGCAGTTCGGGACAGCTTGAATTGGGAGCTTTCTTT. Using reference TRBV5-1 and TRBJ1-1 for the parts outside the CDR3, the full variable domain is KAGVTQTPRYLIKTRGQQVTLSCSPISGHRSVSWYQQTPGQGLQFLFEYFSETQRNKGNFPGRFSGRQFSNSRSEMNVSTLELGDSALYLCASSSGQLELGAFFGQGTRLTVV.

In this sample, this clone turned up a few times. The chain combines TRBV13 with TRBJ1-6; a possible D gene is TRBD1 (6 bases). With 4 bases removed from V and 6 bases from J, the gap between germline ends came to 16 bases. Germline assignment: CDR1 PRHDT and CDR2 FYEKMQ (reference sequence). The CDR3 is made up of 16 amino acids. CDR3 nucleotide sequence: TGTGCCAGCAGCTCCAGGACAGCCTTGTCTAATTCACCCCTCCACTTT. Translating it yields CASSSRTALSNSPLHF.

The CDR3 DNA reads as TGTGCCAGCAGTCCGCTGTCCGGGACAGGGGATTGGAATTCACCCCTCCACTTT. This translates into CASSPLSGTGDWNSPLHF. The V call is TRBV6-6, the J call TRBJ1-6; the match to TRBD1 covers 10 bases. Trimming cost V 5 bases and J 7 bases; bases outside gene matches: 14. CDR1 is MNHNY and CDR2 is SVGAGI in the germline V gene (reference sequence). CDR3 length equals 18 residues.

The gene calls are TRBV29-1 and TRBJ2-1; 7 bases map to TRBD2. Germline V gene data show CDR1 as SQVTM and CDR2 as ANQGSEA. The CDR3 sequence is 13 residues long. V lost 4 bases, J lost 2 bases, and 2 bases stayed unmatched. Written as DNA, the CDR3 is TGCAGCGTTGGCGGGAGCCCCTACAATGAGCAGTTCTTC. It yields the protein CSVGGSPYNEQFF.

The chain couples TRBV9 to TRBJ2-1, with 9 bases fitting TRBD2. V dropped 0 bases and J dropped 7; count of bases not matched to a gene: 2. CDR3 length equals 14 residues. Germline CDR1 is SGDLS and CDR2 is YYNGEE. The CDR3, as DNA: TGTGCCAGCAGCGTAGTTAGCGGGAGTAATGAGCAGTTCTTC. Translating it yields CASSVVSGSNEQFF. The whole variable domain, filled in from reference TRBV9 and TRBJ2-1, reads DSGVTQTPKHLITATGQRVTLRCSPRSGDLSVYWYQQSLDQGLQFLIQYYNGEERAKGNILERFSAQQFPDLHSELNLSSLELGDSALYFCASSVVSGSNEQFFGPGTRLTVL.

The CDR3 protein is CASSLLQDTGELFF. The CDR3 nucleotides are TGCGCCAGCAGCCTCTTACAGGACACCGGGGAGCTGTTTTTT. This chain links TRBV4-1 with TRBJ2-2; the D gene is possibly TRBD1 (5 bases). V lost 4 bases to trimming and J lost 3 bases, with 9 bases between them. Germline V gene sequence: CDR1 MGHRA, CDR2 YSYEKL. CDR3 length: 14 residues.